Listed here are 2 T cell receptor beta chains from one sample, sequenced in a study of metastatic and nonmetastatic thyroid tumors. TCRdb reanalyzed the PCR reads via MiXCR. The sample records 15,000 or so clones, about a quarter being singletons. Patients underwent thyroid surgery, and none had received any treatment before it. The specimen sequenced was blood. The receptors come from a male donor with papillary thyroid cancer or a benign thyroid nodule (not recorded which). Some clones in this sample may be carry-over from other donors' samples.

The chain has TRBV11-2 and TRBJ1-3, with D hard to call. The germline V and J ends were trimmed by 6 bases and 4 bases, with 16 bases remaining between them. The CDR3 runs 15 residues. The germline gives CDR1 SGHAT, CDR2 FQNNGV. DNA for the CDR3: TGTGCCAGCAGACGCGACGGATCCAAGGGAAACACCATATATTTT. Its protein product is CASRRDGSKGNTIYF.

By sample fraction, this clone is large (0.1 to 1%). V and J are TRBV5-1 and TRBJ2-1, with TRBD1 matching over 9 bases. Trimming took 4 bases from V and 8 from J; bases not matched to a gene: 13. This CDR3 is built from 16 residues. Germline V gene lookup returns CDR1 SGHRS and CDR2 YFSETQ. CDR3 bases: TGCGCCAGCAGCCCCGAACAGGGGGCAAGATCCGATGAGCAGTTCTTC. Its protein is CASSPEQGARSDEQFF.